The clone carrying this T cell receptor (beta chain) was found a few times. Its antigen remains unknown. Germline V gives CDR1 MGHRA, CDR2 YSYEKL. The junction had 9 bases not matched to a gene; V was cut back by 0 bases and J by 8 bases. This CDR3 is built from 15 residues. The data originate from a study of T cell repertoires in cytomegalovirus infection. Overall study: Both a matching HLA type and CMV infection were indicated by public TCR beta signatures.

TCRdb reprocessed the reads via MiXCR and lists one record per CDR3 protein. The table records 600,000 to 800,000 distinct CDR3 sequences, 20% to 25% of them present only once. The study's findings and limits: The cumulative frequency of public TCR beta families distinguished individuals who carried CMV together with the relevant HLA. It was HLA-C-restricted CMV-specific TCR beta clonotypes that dominated the response ex vivo.

The V call is TRBV4-1, the J call TRBJ2-7; 8 nucleotides match TRBD2. The sequencing sample was made of CD8+ T cells from PBMCs. This TCR was recovered from a human donor in good health (CMV status not recorded). Some clones in this sample may be carry-over from other donors' samples. The DNA for the CDR3 is TGCGCCAGCAGCCAAGAGTGGGCTAGCGGGCATCAGCAGTACTTC. It specifies CASSQEWASGHQQYF.